A single TCR beta chain is shown here with its context. Its antigen is not known. The CDR3 contains 16 residues. Germline V lookup: CDR1 SGHDN, CDR2 FVKESK. V was shortened by 1 base and J by 4 bases, with 16 bases between the two germline ends. The PCR had 60 Vbeta and 13 Jbeta primers. The assay was immunoSEQ multiplex PCR, and TCRdb's table has in-frame clones only and misses some. The profile shows about 180,000 clones, 77% of them singletons. This record comes from a study of cytomegalovirus exposure and HLA in healthy donors. Whole-study findings and limits: It was reportedly the case that the classifier diagnosed cytomegalovirus status with high specificity and sensitivity. Researchers reported in a later analysis that a missense DCLRE1C variant was tied to TCR beta V- and J-gene trimming.

The sequencing sample was made of PBMCs. The chain combines TRBV14 with TRBJ1-2; D perhaps matches TRBD1 (5 bases). This receptor was obtained from a man aged 18 to 35 in good health and CMV-seronegative. The chain's CDR3 is CASSQVGNRNRYGYTF. CDR3 coding DNA: TGTGCCAGCAGCCAAGTAGGCAACAGGAATCGCTATGGCTACACCTTC.